This TCR beta chain appears in the sequencing data of a study of patients and donors after allogeneic stem cell transplantation. Many counts were recorded for this clonotype. MiXCR, run by TCRdb on the RT-PCR reads, gives a single entry per CDR3 protein. Of fewer than 95,000 distinct CDR3 sequences listed, around 5% were seen once; the top ten hold 2.6%. Germline trimming cut 0 bases from V and 1 base from J; bases unmatched to any gene: 14. The V gene's germline CDR1 is DFQATT and CDR2 SNEGSKA (reference sequence). The CDR3 length is 18 residues. Sequencing was performed on blood, either unsorted or a sorted T cell fraction (not recorded which). The J gene is TRBJ1-1, the V gene TRBV20-1; 7 positions agree with TRBD1. This TCR was sampled from a human donor who was either an allogeneic HSCT recipient or a stem cell or donor lymphocyte infusion donor (not recorded which). It is not recorded whose cells these are; they may come from a transplant donor. Written as DNA, the CDR3 is TGCAGTGCTAGAGATTGGACCAGGGGGGTTTCGGGGAACACTGAAGCTTTCTTT. It specifies CSARDWTRGVSGNTEAFF.